This T cell receptor beta chain was found in a study of T cell changes during pregnancy in multiple sclerosis. The V and J ends lost 5 bases and 5 bases respectively, with 5 bases between them. Per the germline V gene, CDR1 is MGHRA and CDR2 is YSYEKL. The CDR3 totals 11 residues. Some clones are missing from TCRdb's copy, which holds only in-frame ones; the method was immunoSEQ multiplex PCR. The table includes roughly 59,000 clones, 85% to 95% detected once. The sequencing here drew on CD8+ T cells from peripheral blood mononuclear cells, taken in the second trimester of pregnancy. This sequence joins TRBV4-1 and TRBJ2-3; D ambiguous. This TCR came from a female donor with multiple sclerosis, enrolled in a pregnancy study. The CDR3 coding sequence is TGCGCCAGCAGCATCCGAGATACGCAGTATTTT. This gives the protein CASSIRDTQYF.